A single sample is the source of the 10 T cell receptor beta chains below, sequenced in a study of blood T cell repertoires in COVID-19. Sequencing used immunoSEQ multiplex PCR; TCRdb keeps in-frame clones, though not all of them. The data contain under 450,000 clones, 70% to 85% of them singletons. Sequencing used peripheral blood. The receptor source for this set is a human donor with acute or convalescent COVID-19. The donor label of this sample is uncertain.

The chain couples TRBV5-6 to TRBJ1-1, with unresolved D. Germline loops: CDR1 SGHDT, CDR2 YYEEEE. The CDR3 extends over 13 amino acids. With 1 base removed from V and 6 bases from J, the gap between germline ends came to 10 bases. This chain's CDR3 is CASSLIGVPEAFF. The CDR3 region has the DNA TGTGCCAGCAGCTTGATCGGGGTCCCTGAAGCTTTCTTT.

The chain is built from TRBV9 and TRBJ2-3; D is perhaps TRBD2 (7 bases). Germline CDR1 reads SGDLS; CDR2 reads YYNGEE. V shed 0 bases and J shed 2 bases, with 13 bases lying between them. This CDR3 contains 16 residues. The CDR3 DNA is TGTGCCAGCAGCGTAGGAGGGGGGGGATACACAGATACGCAGTATTTT. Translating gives CASSVGGGGYTDTQYF.

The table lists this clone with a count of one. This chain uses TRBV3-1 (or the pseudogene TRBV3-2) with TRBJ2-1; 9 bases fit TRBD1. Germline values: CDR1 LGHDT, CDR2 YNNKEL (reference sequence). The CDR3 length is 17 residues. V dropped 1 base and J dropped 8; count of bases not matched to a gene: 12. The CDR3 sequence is CASSQALGTGFPHEQFF. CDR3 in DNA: TGTGCCAGCAGCCAAGCCCTCGGGACAGGGTTCCCCCATGAGCAGTTCTTC.

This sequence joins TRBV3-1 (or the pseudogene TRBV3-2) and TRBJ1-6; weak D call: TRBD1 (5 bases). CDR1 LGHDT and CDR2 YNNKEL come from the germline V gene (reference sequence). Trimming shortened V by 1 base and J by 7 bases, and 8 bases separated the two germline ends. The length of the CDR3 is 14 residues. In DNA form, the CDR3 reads TGTGCCAGCAGCCAAGGACAGTCAAATTCACCCCTCCACTTT. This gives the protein CASSQGQSNSPLHF.

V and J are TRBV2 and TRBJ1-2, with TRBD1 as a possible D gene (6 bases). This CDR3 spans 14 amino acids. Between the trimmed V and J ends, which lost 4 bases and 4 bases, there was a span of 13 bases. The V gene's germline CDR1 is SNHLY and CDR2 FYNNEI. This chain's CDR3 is CASSVQGRAYGYTF. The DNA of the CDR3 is TGTGCCAGCAGTGTCCAGGGGAGAGCCTATGGCTACACCTTC.

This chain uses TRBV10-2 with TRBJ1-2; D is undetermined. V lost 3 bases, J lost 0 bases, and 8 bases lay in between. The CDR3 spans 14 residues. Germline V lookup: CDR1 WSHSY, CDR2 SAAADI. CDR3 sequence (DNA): TGCGCCAGCAGTGATAAGTCAGCTAACTATGGCTACACCTTC. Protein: CASSDKSANYGYTF.

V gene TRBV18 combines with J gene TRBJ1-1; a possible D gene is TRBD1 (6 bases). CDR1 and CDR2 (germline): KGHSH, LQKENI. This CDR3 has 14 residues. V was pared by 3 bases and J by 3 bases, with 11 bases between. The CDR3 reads CASSPQGLYTEAFF. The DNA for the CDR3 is TGTGCCAGCTCACCCCAGGGGTTGTACACTGAAGCTTTCTTT.

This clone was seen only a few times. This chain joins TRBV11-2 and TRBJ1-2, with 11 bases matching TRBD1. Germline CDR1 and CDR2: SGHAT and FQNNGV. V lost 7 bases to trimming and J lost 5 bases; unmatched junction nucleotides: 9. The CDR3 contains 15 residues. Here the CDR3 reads CASTLGTGGGYGYTF. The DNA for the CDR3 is TGTGCCAGCACCCTAGGGACAGGGGGAGGTTATGGCTACACCTTC.

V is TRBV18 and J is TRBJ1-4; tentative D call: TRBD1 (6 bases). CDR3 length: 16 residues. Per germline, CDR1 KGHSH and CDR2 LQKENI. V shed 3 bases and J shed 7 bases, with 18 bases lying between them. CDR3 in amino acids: CASSPSNRDGGEKLFF. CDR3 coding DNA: TGTGCCAGCTCACCGTCCAACAGGGATGGGGGTGAAAAACTGTTTTTT.

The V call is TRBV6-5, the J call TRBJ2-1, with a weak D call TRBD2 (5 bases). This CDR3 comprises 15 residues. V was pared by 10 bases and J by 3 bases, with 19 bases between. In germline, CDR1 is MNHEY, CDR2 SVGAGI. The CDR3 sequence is CATWLRVGNYNEQFF. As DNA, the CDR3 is TGTGCCACCTGGCTGAGGGTGGGAAACTACAATGAGCAGTTCTTC.